The 32 T cell receptor beta chains below come from one sample, sequenced in a study of cytomegalovirus exposure and HLA in healthy donors. The PCR contained 60 Vbeta and 13 Jbeta primers. Sequencing was performed with immunoSEQ multiplex PCR; in TCRdb, only in-frame clones are kept and a portion is missing. The table records approximately 220,000 clones, around three quarters of them present only once. Input material: PBMCs. The receptors come from a man in his forties or fifties in good health and CMV-seronegative.

The genes are TRBV28 and TRBJ1-1; possibly TRBD1 for D (5 bases). Trimming removed 6 bases at V and 0 bases at J, with 11 bases between. The CDR3 length is 14 residues. Germline V gene lookup returns CDR1 MDHEN and CDR2 SYDVKM. In nucleotides, the CDR3 is TGTGCCAGCAGGTCGACAGTTATGAACACTGAAGCTTTCTTT. Translated, it gives CASRSTVMNTEAFF.

This rearrangement joins TRBV19 to TRBJ2-7; 9 bases are a match to TRBD2. The CDR3 contains 16 residues. V dropped 8 bases and J dropped 4; count of bases not matched to a gene: 15. Germline V gene data show CDR1 as LNHDA and CDR2 as SQIVND (reference sequence). The CDR3 DNA reads TGTGCCAGTTCGCTTAGGGTAGCGGGGGCTGTTTACGAGCAGTACTTC. Translating it yields CASSLRVAGAVYEQYF.

The chain recombines TRBV13 with TRBJ2-7; the D gene is possibly TRBD2 (6 bases). The CDR3 contains 14 residues. The V and J ends lost 5 bases and 2 bases respectively, with 13 bases between them. The V gene's germline CDR1 is PRHDT and CDR2 FYEKMQ (reference sequence). The CDR3 sequence is CASSPRDLTYEQYF. In nucleotides, the CDR3 is TGTGCCAGCAGCCCCCGGGACTTGACCTACGAGCAGTACTTC.

This chain joins TRBV27 and TRBJ2-7; 8 nucleotides align to TRBD1. V lost 5 bases and J lost 3; bases outside the gene matches: 6. Looked up from germline, CDR1 is MNHEY and CDR2 is SMNVEV (reference sequence). CDR3 length equals 14 residues. The CDR3 reads CASSPGQGGYEQYF. CDR3 coding DNA: TGTGCCAGCAGTCCCGGACAGGGAGGCTACGAGCAGTACTTC.

This rearrangement joins TRBV5-8 to TRBJ2-7, with D possibly TRBD2 on 5 matching bases. This CDR3 contains 14 residues. V was clipped by 3 bases and J by 4 bases, with 14 bases between them. The V gene's germline CDR1 is SGHTS and CDR2 YDEGEE. CDR3 residues: CASSSGMWRYEQYF. Written as DNA, the CDR3 is TGTGCCAGCAGCTCCGGGATGTGGCGGTACGAGCAGTACTTC.

The chain joins TRBV7-2 to TRBJ2-1; D not resolved. V lost 4 bases and J lost 7, with 5 bases in between. The CDR3 extends over 11 amino acids. Germline V gene lookup returns CDR1 SGHTA and CDR2 FQGNSA. CDR3 nucleotides: TGTGCCAGCAGCTACATTAATGAGCAGTTCTTC. Its protein is CASSYINEQFF.

The rearrangement uses TRBV2 and TRBJ1-4; 9 bases align to TRBD1. The CDR3 has 17 residues. J gave up 6 bases and V 6 bases, and 14 bases lay outside the gene matches. The germline CDR1 and CDR2 sequences are SNHLY and FYNNEI. The CDR3 loop is CASRVRDRDFIDEKLFF. CDR3 bases: TGTGCCAGCAGGGTCCGGGACAGGGATTTTATCGATGAAAAACTGTTTTTT.

The chain has TRBV11-1 and TRBJ2-5; unclear D gene. V was clipped by 4 bases and J by 5 bases, with 11 bases between them. The germline V gene encodes CDR1 SGHAT and CDR2 FQDESV (reference sequence). The CDR3 extends over 13 amino acids. CDR3 nucleotide sequence: TGTGCCAGCAGCTCTAGAGGCCGTGAGACCCAGTACTTC. It codes for CASSSRGRETQYF.

The V call is TRBV5-1, the J call TRBJ2-3, with D hard to call. The CDR3 spans 13 residues. Trimming stripped 0 bases from V and 2 bases from J, with 4 bases between. The germline CDR1 and CDR2 sequences are SGHRS and YFSETQ. The CDR3 reads CASSLVVTDTQYF. In DNA, the CDR3 is TGCGCCAGCAGCTTGGTAGTCACAGATACGCAGTATTTT.

The CDR3 sequence is CASATVVMSTEAFF. The CDR3 region has the DNA TGTGCTAGTGCCACTGTCGTGATGAGCACTGAAGCTTTCTTT. The chain is built from TRBV12-5 and TRBJ1-1; D unclear. The CDR3 consists of 14 residues. Germline loops: CDR1 LGHNT, CDR2 FRNRAP. Trimming left V 7 bases short and J 4 bases short, with 16 bases between. Full variable domain (remainder filled in from reference TRBV12-5 and TRBJ1-1): DARVTQTPRHKVTEMGQEVTMRCQPILGHNTVFWYRQTMMQGLELLAYFRNRAPLDDSGMPKDRFSAEMPDATLATLKIQPSEPRDSAVYFCASATVVMSTEAFFGQGTRLTVV.

This sequence joins TRBV6-6 and TRBJ2-7, with 10 positions matching TRBD1. J was trimmed by 4 bases and V by 7 bases; bases with no gene match: 10. CDR3 length: 15 residues. Germline CDR1 MNHNY, CDR2 SVGAGI (reference sequence). The DNA of the CDR3 is TGTGCCAGCACCCAATTCCCGGGACAGGGGTACGAGCAGTACTTC. The encoded protein is CASTQFPGQGYEQYF.

V gene TRBV30 combines with J gene TRBJ2-5; D ambiguous. The CDR3 covers 13 residues. V was trimmed by 4 bases and J by 5 bases, leaving 14 bases between them. CDR1 GTSNPN and CDR2 SVGIG come from the germline V gene (reference sequence). Here the CDR3 reads CAWKTPGLETQYF. The CDR3, as DNA: TGTGCCTGGAAAACACCAGGCCTCGAGACCCAGTACTTC. Drawing the rest from reference TRBV30 and TRBJ2-5, the complete variable domain is SQTIHQWPATLVQPVGSPLSLECTVEGTSNPNLYWYRQAAGRGLQLLFYSVGIGQISSEVPQNLSASRPQDRQFILSSKKLLLSDSGFYLCAWKTPGLETQYFGPGTRLLVL.

V is TRBV6-5 and J is TRBJ2-2; D is uncertain. The germline CDR1 and CDR2 sequences are MNHEY and SVGAGI. The V end was cut by 7 bases, the J end by 1 base, with 13 bases between. The CDR3 spans 15 residues. The CDR3 protein is CASTARARNTGELFF. As DNA, the CDR3 is TGTGCCAGCACCGCGAGAGCGCGGAACACCGGGGAGCTGTTTTTT.

The V gene is TRBV6-6, the J gene TRBJ2-1; TRBD1 matches 7 bases. J was trimmed by 0 bases and V by 6 bases; bases with no gene match: 5. Germline-derived CDR1 and CDR2 are MNHNY and SVGAGI (reference sequence). There are 15 residues in the CDR3. DNA of the CDR3: TGTGCCAGCAGCCTAGGGACAGTCTCCTACAATGAGCAGTTCTTC. It translates to CASSLGTVSYNEQFF.

The chain recombines TRBV19 with TRBJ1-3, with TRBD1 matching 7 bases. V was clipped by 9 bases and J by 3 bases; unmatched bases: 8. Per the germline V gene, CDR1 is LNHDA and CDR2 is SQIVND (reference sequence). There are 14 residues in the CDR3. The DNA for the CDR3 is TGTGCCAGCAAACAGGGGCCCTATGGAAACACCATATATTTT. Translated, it gives CASKQGPYGNTIYF.

The chain employs TRBV15 and TRBJ2-2; the match to TRBD1 covers 7 bases. CDR3 size: 17 residues. Trimming cost V 1 base and J 0 bases; bases outside gene matches: 5. Germline-derived CDR1 and CDR2 are LNHNV and YYDKDF (reference sequence). This CDR3 is CATSRGHGTANTGELFF. The CDR3 DNA is TGTGCCACCAGCAGAGGGCACGGGACAGCGAACACCGGGGAGCTGTTTTTT.

The CDR3 spells CASSVGGQGAGTEAFF. DNA of the CDR3: TGTGCCAGCAGCGTAGGGGGCCAGGGGGCGGGGACTGAAGCTTTCTTT. The V gene is TRBV9, the J gene TRBJ1-1; 8 positions agree with TRBD1. Trimming took 0 bases from V and 5 from J; bases not matched to a gene: 9. CDR3 length: 16 residues. Germline V gives CDR1 SGDLS, CDR2 YYNGEE. Using reference TRBV9 and TRBJ1-1 for the parts outside the CDR3, the full variable domain is DSGVTQTPKHLITATGQRVTLRCSPRSGDLSVYWYQQSLDQGLQFLIQYYNGEERAKGNILERFSAQQFPDLHSELNLSSLELGDSALYFCASSVGGQGAGTEAFFGQGTRLTVV.

J is TRBJ2-5 and V is TRBV30; 8 bases are shared with TRBD1. Matching the DNA end better, TRBJ2-7 makes the J call doubtful. CDR3 length: 14 amino acids. In germline, CDR1 is GTSNPN, CDR2 SVGIG (reference sequence). The CDR3 protein is CASSDRGYSYEQYF. The CDR3, as DNA: TGTGCCTCCAGCGACAGGGGATATTCCTACGAGCAGTACTTC.

The chain joins TRBV7-9 to TRBJ1-2, with D perhaps TRBD1 (6 bases). The CDR3 runs 13 residues. The germline V gene encodes CDR1 SEHNR and CDR2 FQNEAQ (reference sequence). The V end lost 4 bases, the J end lost 8 bases, and 14 bases lay between the germline ends. The CDR3 protein is CASSSLGAGGYTF. The CDR3 nucleotides read TGTGCCAGCAGCTCCCTGGGGGCTGGGGGCTACACCTTC.

The CDR3 coding sequence is TGTGCCAGTAGTATGTCAGGGGTGGAGGAGCAGTACTTC. It is translated as CASSMSGVEEQYF. The rearrangement uses TRBV19 and TRBJ2-7; possible D gene TRBD1, 6 bases. Germline-derived CDR1 and CDR2 are LNHDA and SQIVND (reference sequence). Trimming took off 3 bases at V and 7 bases at J, with 13 bases between the two ends. This CDR3 region has 13 residues.

The chain couples TRBV7-2 to TRBJ2-3; no reliable D call. Germline V CDR1 and CDR2: SGHTA, FQGNSA. There are 14 residues in the CDR3. V lost 1 base and J lost 0, with 5 bases in between. The CDR3 loop is CASSLGPSTDTQYF. The CDR3 coding sequence is TGTGCCAGCAGCTTAGGTCCGAGCACAGATACGCAGTATTTT. The full variable domain, with the rest looked up from reference TRBV7-2 and TRBJ2-3, is GAGVSQSPSNKVTEKGKDVELRCDPISGHTALYWYRQSLGQGLEFLIYFQGNSAPDKSGLPSDRFSAERTGGSVSTLTIQRTQQEDSAVYLCASSLGPSTDTQYFGPGTRLTVL.

This chain joins TRBV6-1 and TRBJ2-5; 10 bases match TRBD2. Trimming at V came to 6 bases and at J to 5 bases, leaving 9 bases not matched to a gene. The CDR3 is made up of 15 amino acids. Germline-derived CDR1 and CDR2 are MNHNS and SASEGT. The CDR3 reads CASSPLAGEGETQYF. The DNA for the CDR3 is TGTGCCAGCAGCCCCCTAGCGGGGGAAGGGGAGACCCAGTACTTC.

V gene TRBV18 combines with J gene TRBJ1-1, with 7 bases that match TRBD1. V dropped 6 bases and J dropped 0; count of bases not matched to a gene: 10. The CDR3 runs 16 residues. Germline CDR1 is KGHSH and CDR2 is LQKENI. CDR3: CASSRQGNELNTEAFF. The CDR3 DNA follows: TGTGCCAGCTCCCGACAGGGCAACGAATTGAACACTGAAGCTTTCTTT.

The rearrangement uses TRBV6-1 and TRBJ1-3; D is undetermined. From germline, CDR1 is MNHNS and CDR2 SASEGT. With 3 bases removed from V and 8 bases from J, the gap between germline ends came to 8 bases. The CDR3 is made up of 12 amino acids. CDR3 in amino acids: CASSEYGYTIYF. The CDR3 nucleotides are TGTGCCAGCAGTGAGTACGGGTACACCATATATTTT.

V is TRBV6-1 and J is TRBJ2-3; D is perhaps TRBD2 (6 bases). V was shortened by 8 bases and J by 4 bases, with 13 bases between the two germline ends. The CDR3 runs to 13 residues. CDR1 is MNHNS and CDR2 is SASEGT in the germline V gene. The CDR3 DNA follows: TGTGCCAGCCTTGGCGGGGAGGCAGATACGCAGTATTTT. This sequence encodes CASLGGEADTQYF.

This chain links TRBV9 with TRBJ2-3; 9 nucleotides match TRBD2. CDR1 is SGDLS and CDR2 is YYNGEE in the germline V gene. The CDR3 is 17 residues long. Unmatched junction bases numbered 9, after V lost 4 bases and J lost 0 bases. The CDR3 reads CASSPKAGGSSTDTQYF. The DNA for the CDR3 is TGTGCCAGCAGCCCCAAAGCGGGGGGATCTAGCACAGATACGCAGTATTTT.

V is TRBV5-4 and J is TRBJ2-6; 8 bases match TRBD1. The trim removed 3 bases at V and 4 bases at J, leaving 9 bases unmatched. The length of the CDR3 is 17 residues. Looked up from germline, CDR1 is SGHNT and CDR2 is YYREEE (reference sequence). CDR3 region: CASSSGQAASGANVLTF. Written as DNA, the CDR3 is TGTGCCAGCAGCTCGGGACAGGCAGCCTCGGGGGCCAACGTCCTGACTTTC.

The chain is built from TRBV18 and TRBJ1-5; a possible D gene is TRBD1 (6 bases). Trimming removed 4 bases at V and 3 bases at J, with 19 bases between. The CDR3 runs 17 residues. Germline assignment: CDR1 KGHSH and CDR2 LQKENI. Written as DNA, the CDR3 is TGTGCCAGCTCACATTCGGACACCAGGGGTACCAATCAGCCCCAGCATTTT. Translated, it gives CASSHSDTRGTNQPQHF.

This chain uses TRBV11-2 with TRBJ1-4; 7 bases are a match to TRBD1. Germline V gene lookup returns CDR1 SGHAT and CDR2 FQNNGV. The CDR3 has 14 amino acids. Germline trimming cut 3 bases from V and 10 bases from J; bases unmatched to any gene: 8. The CDR3, as DNA: TGTGCCAGCAGCTTGGGACAGAGCTTCGGAAAACTGTTTTTT. Protein sequence: CASSLGQSFGKLFF.

The chain's CDR3 is CSASSLRELFF. The CDR3 DNA reads TGCAGTGCTAGTTCTCTAAGGGAGCTGTTTTTT. The V gene is TRBV20-1, the J gene TRBJ2-2; D remains ambiguous. This CDR3 is 11 amino acids long. V lost 3 bases and J lost 9, with 8 bases in between. From germline, CDR1 is DFQATT and CDR2 SNEGSKA (reference sequence).

This clone has a single count. V and J are TRBV5-4 and TRBJ2-1; tentatively, D is TRBD2 (6 bases). CDR3 size: 15 residues. The germline CDR1 and CDR2 sequences are SGHNT and YYREEE (reference sequence). Trimming left V 4 bases short and J 7 bases short, with 18 bases between. CDR3 region: CASSGIAAVRNEQFF. CDR3 sequence (DNA): TGTGCCAGCAGCGGAATAGCGGCCGTTAGGAATGAGCAGTTCTTC.

The chain employs TRBV27 and TRBJ2-7, with 9 nucleotides matching TRBD2. This CDR3 has 15 amino acids. Germline assignment: CDR1 MNHEY and CDR2 SMNVEV (reference sequence). Trimming took 2 bases from V and 3 from J; bases not matched to a gene: 5. CDR3: CASSLMPSGNYEQYF. Here the CDR3 DNA reads TGTGCCAGCAGTTTAATGCCTAGCGGGAACTACGAGCAGTACTTC.